The 3 T cell receptor beta chains reported below all come from one sample, sequenced in a study of OX40 agonist ivuxolimab in advanced cancers. TCRdb's table, derived via immunoSEQ multiplex PCR, lists solely in-frame clones and lacks some. The profile covers over 55,000 clones, with 80% to 85% appearing a single time and around 0.73% taken by the ten largest. The sample in question was CD4+ or CD8+ T cells sorted from blood, obtained in a trial of the OX40 agonist ivuxolimab. These receptors all come from an adult with an advanced solid tumor such as melanoma, head and neck, liver or kidney cancer.

This chain links TRBV19 with TRBJ1-5; tentative D call: TRBD1 (5 bases). The germline gives CDR1 LNHDA, CDR2 SQIVND (reference sequence). The germline V and J ends were trimmed by 3 bases and 5 bases, with 14 bases remaining between them. The CDR3 loop spans 15 amino acids. The CDR3 loop is CASSIPRRVDQPQHF. The CDR3 DNA is TGTGCCAGTAGTATCCCCCGCAGGGTAGATCAGCCCCAGCATTTT.

The chain has TRBV5-1 and TRBJ1-5, with D unclear. This CDR3 has 15 residues. Germline-derived CDR1 and CDR2 are SGHRS and YFSETQ. V lost 0 bases, J lost 3 bases, and 10 bases lay in between. The CDR3 sequence is CASSLGGYNNQPQHF. The DNA for the CDR3 is TGCGCCAGCAGCTTGGGGGGATACAACAATCAGCCCCAGCATTTT.

This chain's CDR3 is CASSSTGMANYGYTF. DNA for the CDR3: TGTGCCAGCAGTTCAACGGGGATGGCTAACTATGGCTACACCTTC. This chain uses TRBV28 with TRBJ1-2; D unresolved. Germline CDR1 and CDR2: MDHEN and SYDVKM. The ends were cut back, 4 bases at V and 0 bases at J, with 12 bases in the middle. The CDR3 has 15 amino acids.